What follows are 25 T cell receptor beta chains derived from one specimen sequenced in a study of blood T cell repertoires in COVID-19. The method was immunoSEQ multiplex PCR; TCRdb's version includes in-frame clones alone and lacks a portion of them. The repertoire holds about 150,000 clones, with roughly four fifths as singletons. Specimen: peripheral blood. The receptors shown here come from a woman aged 60-75 years with acute or convalescent COVID-19.

This clone was counted a few times. The chain recombines TRBV6-2 or TRBV6-3 with TRBJ2-1; the match to TRBD2 covers 13 bases. The germline V gene has CDR1 MNHEY and CDR2 SVGEGT. The junction had 8 bases not matched to a gene; V was cut back by 6 bases and J by 3 bases. The CDR3 has 17 residues. The CDR3 spells CASSPLAGGTIYNEQFF. CDR3 DNA sequence: TGTGCCAGCAGCCCACTAGCGGGGGGGACGATCTACAATGAGCAGTTCTTC.

This chain links TRBV2 with TRBJ2-2; no firm D call. CDR3 length: 15 amino acids. The V gene's germline CDR1 is SNHLY and CDR2 FYNNEI. The V and J ends lost 3 bases and 0 bases respectively, with 8 bases between them. DNA for the CDR3: TGTGCCAGCAGTGACGGTCTTTCGAACACCGGGGAGCTGTTTTTT. Its translation: CASSDGLSNTGELFF.

This clone came up once. The V gene is TRBV7-9, the J gene TRBJ1-1; 7 bases agree with TRBD1. Germline V gene sequence: CDR1 SEHNR, CDR2 FQNEAQ (reference sequence). The CDR3 contains 15 residues. The ends lost 5 bases at V and 8 bases at J; junction bases unmatched: 14. The CDR3 region has the DNA TGTGCCAGCAGCCCTCGGGACAGCCAGAGATTCGAAGCTTTCTTT. Encoded protein: CASSPRDSQRFEAFF. Based on the CDR3 plus reference TRBV7-9 and TRBJ1-1, the full variable domain is DTGVSQNPRHKITKRGQNVTFRCDPISEHNRLYWYRQTLGQGPEFLTYFQNEAQLEKSRLLSDRFSAERPKGSFSTLEIQRTEQGDSAMYLCASSPRDSQRFEAFFGQGTRLTVV.

This chain joins TRBV7-3 and TRBJ1-6; TRBD1 matches at 8 bases. The CDR3 is 14 residues long. Germline V gene sequence: CDR1 SGHTA, CDR2 FQGTGA. The V and J ends lost 5 bases and 8 bases, in that order; junction bases with no gene match: 5. CDR3 DNA sequence: TGTGCCAGCAGCCCCGGACAGGGACATTCACCCCTCCACTTT. Protein sequence: CASSPGQGHSPLHF.

The chain combines TRBV6-5 with TRBJ1-5, with 7 bases matching TRBD1. The CDR3 contains 15 residues. Germline assignment: CDR1 MNHEY and CDR2 SVGAGI. With 7 bases clipped from V and 6 bases from J, the junction kept 12 bases outside the gene matches. The CDR3 DNA is TGTGCCAGCAAATACATAGGGGGCGGTGGTCAGCCCCAGCATTTT. Encoded protein: CASKYIGGGGQPQHF.

This clone was seen once. The chain joins TRBV18 to TRBJ2-1, with D possibly matching TRBD2 (6 bases). The CDR3 extends over 12 amino acids. Germline V gives CDR1 KGHSH, CDR2 LQKENI. The germline V and J ends were trimmed by 3 bases and 6 bases, with 6 bases remaining between them. The CDR3 protein is CASSPGLNEQFF. The CDR3 DNA reads as TGTGCCAGCTCACCGGGACTCAATGAGCAGTTCTTC.

The chain employs TRBV27 and TRBJ1-6, with D perhaps matching TRBD1 (6 bases). Germline V lookup: CDR1 MNHEY, CDR2 SMNVEV (reference sequence). This CDR3 comprises 13 residues. V was pared by 11 bases and J by 7 bases, with 15 bases between. For the CDR3, the DNA is TGTGCCGCGGGGGGGGGCCCCAATTCACCCCTCCACTTT. It yields the protein CAAGGGPNSPLHF.

Of note for this clone: This specimen includes other DNA sequences encoding the same CDR3. V is TRBV11-2 and J is TRBJ1-6; 9 bases are shared with TRBD1. Germline V gives CDR1 SGHAT, CDR2 FQNNGV. J lost 6 bases, V lost 6 bases, and 3 bases had no gene match. The CDR3 is 14 amino acids. The CDR3, as DNA: TGTGCCAGCAGTAAGACAGGGGGTAATTCACCCCTCCACTTT. Protein: CASSKTGGNSPLHF.

This chain uses TRBV4-1 with TRBJ1-1, with 9 bases aligning to TRBD1. Germline V gene sequence: CDR1 MGHRA, CDR2 YSYEKL. This CDR3 region has 18 residues. The V segment lost 1 base and the J segment 5 bases; nucleotides outside the gene matches: 14. CDR3 amino acids: CASSQGRVQGARGTEAFF. DNA for the CDR3: TGCGCCAGCAGCCAAGGGCGGGTACAGGGGGCGCGTGGGACTGAAGCTTTCTTT.

The table lists this clone with a count of one. The J gene is TRBJ2-3, the V gene TRBV11-3, with D unclear. The V gene lost 0 bases and the J gene lost 0 bases, with 7 bases spanning the gap. CDR1 and CDR2 from the germline V gene are SGHNT and YENEEA. This CDR3 is built from 15 residues. The CDR3 DNA reads as TGTGCCAGCAGCTTAGATTTCCTGAGCACAGATACGCAGTATTTT. Translation: CASSLDFLSTDTQYF.

The V and J genes are TRBV30 and TRBJ1-1; no clear D gene. This CDR3 comprises 14 residues. Germline CDR1 is GTSNPN and CDR2 is SVGIG (reference sequence). The V and J ends lost 0 bases and 1 base respectively, with 9 bases between them. CDR3 nucleotide sequence: TGTGCCTGGAGTGTTGGTCAGTCGAACACTGAAGCTTTCTTT. Amino acids: CAWSVGQSNTEAFF.

V usage is TRBV3-1 (or the pseudogene TRBV3-2) and J usage is TRBJ2-6; D uncertain. Per the germline V gene, CDR1 is LGHDT and CDR2 is YNNKEL (reference sequence). The CDR3 has 16 residues. Trimming pared 1 base from V and 2 bases from J, leaving 9 bases between. In DNA form, the CDR3 reads TGTGCCAGCAGCCAAGGTGGCAGGACTGGGGCCAACGTCCTGACTTTC. It is translated as CASSQGGRTGANVLTF.

The chain employs TRBV27 and TRBJ2-1, with TRBD2 identical over 9 bases. Germline-derived CDR1 and CDR2 are MNHEY and SMNVEV (reference sequence). Trimming at V came to 9 bases and at J to 4 bases, leaving 13 bases not matched to a gene. The CDR3 covers 16 residues. The CDR3 bases are TGTGCCAGTTTACCATTCTCTAGCGGGGTTTACAATGAGCAGTTCTTC. Its protein is CASLPFSSGVYNEQFF.

The V call is TRBV5-1, the J call TRBJ2-1; the match to TRBD1 covers 10 bases. CDR3 length: 15 amino acids. The germline gives CDR1 SGHRS, CDR2 YFSETQ. V was pared by 4 bases and J by 1 base, with 2 bases of the junction left unmatched. The CDR3 spells CASSGGQGSYNEQFF. The DNA for the CDR3 is TGCGCCAGCAGCGGGGGACAGGGGTCCTACAATGAGCAGTTCTTC.

The rearrangement links TRBV9 to TRBJ2-2, with TRBD1 identical over 7 bases. Losses at the gene ends were 4 bases for V and 1 base for J; bases not matched to a gene: 4. The CDR3 contains 15 residues. The V gene's germline CDR1 is SGDLS and CDR2 YYNGEE. The CDR3: CASSPDRLNTGELFF. In DNA form, the CDR3 reads TGTGCCAGCAGCCCGGACAGGCTGAACACCGGGGAGCTGTTTTTT.

This chain links TRBV12-3 or TRBV12-4 with TRBJ1-2; D may be TRBD1 (5 bases). The CDR3 is 13 amino acids. V was clipped by 1 base and J by 5 bases, with 8 bases between them. The CDR3 loop is CASSLGTHYGYTF. CDR3 DNA sequence: TGTGCCAGCAGTTTAGGGACACATTATGGCTACACCTTC.

The count of this clone is one. This chain uses TRBV25-1 with TRBJ1-1; D gene ambiguous. V was cut by 1 base and J by 9 bases, with 15 bases left in between. Germline V gene sequence: CDR1 MGHDK, CDR2 SYGVNS. This CDR3 is 14 amino acids long. CDR3 sequence: CASSEWAPHRQAFF. CDR3 in DNA: TGTGCCAGCAGTGAATGGGCACCCCATCGTCAAGCTTTCTTT.

CDR3 sequence (DNA): TGCAGCGTTGCCCCACAGGGTAGGGCGGAAAAACTGTTTTTT. Translated: CSVAPQGRAEKLFF. The genes are TRBV29-1 and TRBJ1-4, with D possibly matching TRBD1 (6 bases). Germline V gene sequence: CDR1 SQVTM, CDR2 ANQGSEA. The germline V and J ends were trimmed by 4 bases and 8 bases, with 17 bases remaining between them. This CDR3 contains 14 residues.

This clone has only a few counts. V is TRBV4-1 and J is TRBJ1-5, with D hard to call. Germline values: CDR1 MGHRA, CDR2 YSYEKL. The CDR3 is 15 residues long. The germline V and J ends were trimmed by 1 base and 0 bases, with 7 bases remaining between them. This CDR3 reads CASSQVSRSNQPQHF. The CDR3 DNA reads as TGCGCCAGCAGCCAAGTTTCGCGTAGCAATCAGCCCCAGCATTTT.

This chain links TRBV12-3 or TRBV12-4 with TRBJ2-7, with D unclear. Trimming took off 5 bases at V and 3 bases at J, with 11 bases between the two ends. This CDR3 is 13 amino acids long. The CDR3 DNA sequence: TGTGCCAGCAGTAGGAGTACACTCTACGAGCAGTACTTC. Its protein is CASSRSTLYEQYF.

The chain combines TRBV30 with TRBJ1-6, with TRBD1 matching 9 bases. CDR1 GTSNPN and CDR2 SVGIG come from the germline V gene (reference sequence). This CDR3 is built from 14 residues. The V gene end was trimmed by 3 bases and the J gene end by 8 bases; junction bases not matched to a gene: 5. CDR3: CAWRLRDRDSPLHF. The CDR3 nucleotides read TGTGCCTGGAGACTACGGGACAGGGATTCACCCCTCCACTTT.

This sequence joins TRBV19 and TRBJ1-2, with 8 nucleotides matching TRBD1. The CDR3 runs 15 residues. The ends lost 7 bases at V and 3 bases at J; junction bases unmatched: 10. Per germline, CDR1 LNHDA and CDR2 SQIVND (reference sequence). Written as DNA, the CDR3 is TGTGCCAGTACTCCCGCAGGGGGCGCAGACTATGGCTACACCTTC. Encoded protein: CASTPAGGADYGYTF.

The chain employs TRBV18 and TRBJ1-1; D is ambiguous. Trimming removed 6 bases from V and 1 base from J, with 15 bases in between. Germline V CDR1 and CDR2: KGHSH, LQKENI. This CDR3 comprises 15 residues. CDR3: CASSTRTGENTEAFF. In DNA, the CDR3 is TGTGCCAGCTCGACTCGCACGGGAGAGAACACTGAAGCTTTCTTT. The whole variable domain, remainder taken from reference TRBV18 and TRBJ1-1, is NAGVMQNPRHLVRRRGQEARLRCSPMKGHSHVYWYRQLPEEGLKFMVYLQKENIIDESGMPKERFSAEFPKEGPSILRIQQVVRGDSAAYFCASSTRTGENTEAFFGQGTRLTVV.

J is TRBJ2-5 and V is TRBV7-2; D is possibly TRBD2 (5 bases). The length of the CDR3 is 15 residues. V was pared by 7 bases and J by 7 bases, with 22 bases between. Germline V gives CDR1 SGHTA, CDR2 FQGNSA. CDR3 DNA: TGTGCCAGCACACCCGGGCGGCGGGCCCCAGGGACCCAGTACTTC. Its protein is CASTPGRRAPGTQYF. Combining the CDR3 with reference TRBV7-2 and TRBJ2-5 gives the whole variable domain GAGVSQSPSNKVTEKGKDVELRCDPISGHTALYWYRQSLGQGLEFLIYFQGNSAPDKSGLPSDRFSAERTGGSVSTLTIQRTQQEDSAVYLCASTPGRRAPGTQYFGPGTRLLVL.

This chain joins TRBV5-4 and TRBJ2-2, with 11 nucleotides matching TRBD2. CDR3 length equals 20 residues. Germline V CDR1 and CDR2: SGHNT, YYREEE (reference sequence). The V and J ends lost 0 bases and 5 bases, in that order; junction bases with no gene match: 15. CDR3 coding DNA: TGTGCCAGCAGCTTGGTGGGTACTAGCGGGGGAACCTTCGGGACCGGGGAGCTGTTTTTT. This encodes CASSLVGTSGGTFGTGELFF.